This T cell receptor beta chain was identified during a study of graft-versus-host responses after intestinal transplantation. About the study: The transplants performed in recipients were multivisceral, liver-intestinal, or isolated intestinal. Study-wide findings and caveats: Recipient-marrow GvH clones were detected, some having first appeared in ileum or blood. Levels of circulating GvH clones at their peak were associated with early post-transplant HvG declines.

The germline V gene encodes CDR1 MNHEY and CDR2 SMNVEV (reference sequence). The CDR3 loop spans 15 amino acids. Trimming took off 2 bases at V and 4 bases at J, with 12 bases between the two ends. Worth noting for this clone: No antigen is known for it.

Profiled with immunoSEQ multiplex PCR; TCRdb holds only in-frame clones, not every one. The table shows tens of thousands of clones, with around 96% occurring only once. This clonotype was sampled from a human donor who was the organ donor for an intestinal transplant. The chain employs TRBV27 and TRBJ1-3; TRBD1 is a possible D gene (5 bases). The specimen comprised unstimulated CD8+ T cells sorted from spleen or lymph node cells, sampled before transplant. CDR3 nucleotides: TGTGCCAGCAGTTTAAGTGCAGGACACGGAAACACCATATATTTT. Translation: CASSLSAGHGNTIYF.